This TCR beta chain originates from a study of T cells in Graves' hyperthyroidism and ophthalmopathy. Study-level findings and limits: A model of 13 V-J features distinguished ophthalmopathy from stable hyperthyroidism.

Regions amplified from RNA transcripts were the TCR beta CDR3 regions. Using the HTBI primer set, a first-round RT-PCR was run on the TCR CDR3. Using its own MiXCR run on the multiplex PCR reads, TCRdb lists one record per CDR3 protein. The repertoire has 700,000 or so distinct CDR3 sequences, approximately 16% of them found once; the top ten carry roughly 8%. CDR3 length: 16 residues. The V end lost 5 bases, the J end lost 6 bases, and 23 bases lay between the germline ends. Germline loops: CDR1 MDHEN, CDR2 SYDVKM. A remark on this clonotype: Its matching antigen is unknown.

PBMCs were sourced from 9 to 10 ml fresh peripheral blood. The source is a man between 18 and 29 years old with Graves' hyperthyroidism. The sequenced sample consisted of blood. The chain is built from TRBV28 and TRBJ2-7; D is possibly TRBD1 or TRBD2 (5 bases each). The CDR3 protein is CASSAVRGPSLSEQYF. The CDR3, as DNA: TGTGCCAGCAGTGCGGTCCGGGGCCCCTCGTTATCCGAGCAGTACTTC.